This T cell receptor beta chain was profiled in a study of shared clonotypes between healthy human individuals. Study background: Three CD4 naive, three CD4 memory, two CD8 naive and one CD8 memory plate were used per donor. Study conclusions and caveats: Sequencing depth was expected to influence donor clonotype sharing. Clonotype sharing across several donors was observed for around 4.5% of naive CD4 clonotypes. Richness estimates generally favored naive over memory subsets.

Data came from immunoSEQ multiplex PCR; TCRdb stores just in-frame clones and leaves some out. The table lists 2 million to 2.5 million clones, under 95% of them singletons. For this clone: Antigen: not known.

The specimen was naive CD4+ T cells from PBMCs. Specified subset: CD45RA+ positively selected. This receptor was identified in a man aged 18 to 29 in good health. Some clones in this sample may be carry-over from other donors' samples.

The CDR3 region has the DNA TGTGCCAGCTCACCACCGGGGTGGCGGGAGTTGCAAGAGACCCAGTACTTC. This codes for CASSPPGWRELQETQYF. The rearrangement uses TRBV18 and TRBJ2-5; 7 bases fit TRBD2. Trimming cost V 0 bases and J 2 bases; bases outside gene matches: 9. Germline V CDR1 and CDR2: KGHSH, LQKENI. The CDR3 is 17 amino acids.